A single sample is the source of the 31 T cell receptor beta chains below, sequenced in a study of shared clonotypes between healthy human individuals. Naive CD8 cells lacked CD45RO, underwent positive selection for CCR7 and left out terminally differentiated effector memory CD45RA+ cells. The table came from immunoSEQ multiplex PCR; TCRdb's copy has only in-frame clones and leaves some out. The sample lists about 2.1 million clones, roughly 91% occurring once. What was sequenced was naive CD8+ T cells from PBMCs. The receptors here all came from a man in his late teens or twenties in good health. Some clones in this sample may be carry-over from other donors' samples.

The chain combines TRBV28 with TRBJ2-5, with D perhaps TRBD1 (5 bases). The CDR3 contains 14 residues. The V gene's germline CDR1 is MDHEN and CDR2 SYDVKM. V was shortened by 2 bases and J by 1 base, with 8 bases between the two germline ends. The CDR3, as DNA: TGTGCCAGCAGTTTAGAACAGGTCCAAGAGACCCAGTACTTC. This sequence encodes CASSLEQVQETQYF.

The J gene is TRBJ2-7, the V gene TRBV2; 11 positions agree with TRBD2. J lost 3 bases, V lost 6 bases, and 7 bases had no gene match. This CDR3 contains 15 residues. The V gene's germline CDR1 is SNHLY and CDR2 FYNNEI. The CDR3: CASSTTSGAVYEQYF. DNA for the CDR3: TGTGCCAGCAGCACGACTAGCGGGGCCGTCTACGAGCAGTACTTC.

The chain has TRBV6-1 and TRBJ2-7; D is possibly TRBD1 or TRBD2 (5 bases each). Germline V CDR1 and CDR2: MNHNS, SASEGT. Trimming pared 6 bases from V and 4 bases from J, leaving 19 bases between. This CDR3 spans 15 amino acids. CDR3 region: CASSAGLGGSYEQYF. The CDR3 DNA sequence: TGTGCCAGCAGCGCAGGGCTTGGAGGTTCTTACGAGCAGTACTTC.

The chain recombines TRBV5-1 with TRBJ2-5, with D perhaps TRBD1 or TRBD2 (5 bases each). The length of the CDR3 is 16 residues. From germline, CDR1 is SGHRS and CDR2 YFSETQ. V was trimmed by 3 bases and J by 5 bases, leaving 20 bases between them. Written as DNA, the CDR3 is TGCGCCAGCAGCTACCGCCCCGAGGGGATAGGGGAGACCCAGTACTTC. This translates into CASSYRPEGIGETQYF.

The V and J genes are TRBV5-1 and TRBJ2-1, with TRBD2 matching 12 bases. CDR1 and CDR2 (germline): SGHRS, YFSETQ. The ends lost 2 bases at V and 9 bases at J; junction bases unmatched: 9. The CDR3 length is 16 residues. CDR3 sequence: CASSLTLAGGSGEQFF. The DNA of the CDR3 is TGCGCCAGCAGCTTAACCCTAGCGGGGGGGTCCGGTGAGCAGTTCTTC.

The rearrangement links TRBV7-9 to TRBJ2-2; TRBD2 agrees at 8 bases. Trimming took 1 base from V and 1 from J; bases not matched to a gene: 2. Germline V CDR1 and CDR2: SEHNR, FQNEAQ (reference sequence). The CDR3 totals 16 residues. The chain's CDR3 is CASSLVTSGNTGELFF. The CDR3, as DNA: TGTGCCAGCAGCTTAGTCACTAGCGGGAACACCGGGGAGCTGTTTTTT.

The CDR3 is CASRAAGSTDTQYF. For the CDR3, the DNA is TGCGCCAGCAGGGCAGCGGGCTCGACAGATACGCAGTATTTT. The chain joins TRBV10-2 to TRBJ2-3; a possible D gene is TRBD2 (6 bases). CDR1 is WSHSY, CDR2 SAAADI, per germline. This CDR3 is built from 14 residues. V gave up 6 bases and J gave up 3 bases, with 13 bases separating them.

This chain links TRBV7-9 with TRBJ2-1; 15 nucleotides agree with TRBD2. The germline V gene has CDR1 SEHNR and CDR2 FQNEAQ (reference sequence). The CDR3 spans 19 residues. Losses at the gene ends were 3 bases for V and 0 bases for J; bases not matched to a gene: 6. The CDR3: CASSFRTSGRASSYNEQFF. The CDR3 coding sequence is TGTGCCAGCAGCTTCCGGACTAGCGGGAGGGCCAGCTCCTACAATGAGCAGTTCTTC.

A remark on this clone: The sample has other DNA sequences that encode this CDR3 too. V and J are TRBV5-1 and TRBJ2-3; D is perhaps TRBD2 (5 bases). Trimming removed 0 bases from V and 0 bases from J, with 8 bases in between. Germline-derived CDR1 and CDR2 are SGHRS and YFSETQ. The CDR3 loop spans 15 amino acids. CDR3 bases: TGCGCCAGCAGCTTGGTAGGAGGTAGCACAGATACGCAGTATTTT. Translating it yields CASSLVGGSTDTQYF.

The chain couples TRBV5-5 to TRBJ1-1, with unresolved D. Germline values: CDR1 SGHKS, CDR2 YYEKEE (reference sequence). The CDR3 is made up of 15 amino acids. V was shortened by 0 bases and J by 0 bases, with 9 bases between the two germline ends. CDR3 in DNA: TGTGCCAGCAGCTTGGTGGGTCTCATGAACACTGAAGCTTTCTTT. Its protein is CASSLVGLMNTEAFF. The variable domain in full, completed from reference TRBV5-5 and TRBJ1-1, reads DAGVTQSPTHLIKTRGQQVTLRCSPISGHKSVSWYQQVLGQGPQFIFQYYEKEERGRGNFPDRFSARQFPNYSSELNVNALLLGDSALYLCASSLVGLMNTEAFFGQGTRLTVV.

This rearrangement joins TRBV27 to TRBJ2-1, with 7 bases matching TRBD2. The CDR3 sequence is 14 residues long. CDR1 is MNHEY, CDR2 SMNVEV, per germline (reference sequence). V trimming: 7 bases; J trimming: 10 bases; junction bases outside the gene matches: 13. For the CDR3, the DNA is TGTGCCAGCACTCCGGGACTACGGGCAGAGGAGCAGTTCTTC. Amino acid sequence: CASTPGLRAEEQFF.

This clone was picked up one time. The chain links TRBV27 to TRBJ1-1; weak D call: TRBD1 (5 bases). CDR3 size: 15 residues. Per the germline V gene, CDR1 is MNHEY and CDR2 is SMNVEV (reference sequence). Trimming shortened V by 2 bases and J by 7 bases, and 17 bases separated the two germline ends. CDR3 DNA sequence: TGTGCCAGCAGTTTAACTCCGGGACCCTCGTATGAAGCTTTCTTT. Amino acid sequence: CASSLTPGPSYEAFF.

This clone appeared a few times. The chain has TRBV14 and TRBJ1-1; tentative D call: TRBD1 (6 bases). This CDR3 has 16 residues. Trimming removed 0 bases at V and 6 bases at J, with 17 bases between. Germline-derived CDR1 and CDR2 are SGHDN and FVKESK. CDR3 residues: CASSQEGTGWWAEAFF. The CDR3 coding sequence is TGTGCCAGCAGCCAAGAAGGTACAGGGTGGTGGGCTGAAGCTTTCTTT. The complete variable domain, with remaining parts taken from reference TRBV14 and TRBJ1-1, reads EAGVTQFPSHSVIEKGQTVTLRCDPISGHDNLYWYRRVMGKEIKFLLHFVKESKQDESGMPNNRFLAERTGGTYSTLKVQPAELEDSGVYFCASSQEGTGWWAEAFFGQGTRLTVV.

J is TRBJ1-4 and V is TRBV19, with a possible D match to TRBD1 (6 bases). Germline V gives CDR1 LNHDA, CDR2 SQIVND (reference sequence). V lost 7 bases, J lost 5 bases, and 17 bases lay in between. This CDR3 comprises 15 residues. The CDR3 protein is CASTQEGGMNEKLFF. The CDR3 DNA sequence: TGTGCCAGTACTCAGGAAGGGGGGATGAATGAAAAACTGTTTTTT.

The rearrangement joins TRBV5-4 to TRBJ1-4; D gene ambiguous. Germline CDR1 and CDR2: SGHNT and YYREEE (reference sequence). This CDR3 comprises 14 residues. V lost 4 bases and J lost 7, with 14 bases in between. CDR3 DNA: TGTGCCAGCAGCATTAAACCGGGAGGTGAAAAACTGTTTTTT. Its translation is CASSIKPGGEKLFF.

This clone was detected only once. The chain has TRBV27 and TRBJ2-7; 7 bases are shared with TRBD2. V lost 5 bases, J lost 2 bases, and 9 bases stayed unmatched. The CDR3 has 15 amino acids. CDR1 MNHEY and CDR2 SMNVEV come from the germline V gene (reference sequence). CDR3 nucleotide sequence: TGTGCCAGCAGTCTAGGGAGGGCCGGTACCTACGAGCAGTACTTC. Amino acids: CASSLGRAGTYEQYF.

The chain has TRBV25-1 and TRBJ2-2; TRBD2 might be the D (5 bases). The length of the CDR3 is 16 residues. V was shortened by 3 bases and J by 2 bases, with 13 bases between the two germline ends. From germline, CDR1 is MGHDK and CDR2 SYGVNS. The CDR3 DNA sequence: TGTGCCAGCAGTGACTATTTAGGGAGTAACACCGGGGAGCTGTTTTTT. It yields the protein CASSDYLGSNTGELFF.

The chain links TRBV7-9 to TRBJ2-3, with 7 positions matching TRBD1. The CDR3 runs 15 residues. The V segment lost 5 bases and the J segment 6 bases; nucleotides outside the gene matches: 11. Germline CDR1 reads SEHNR; CDR2 reads FQNEAQ (reference sequence). The CDR3 reads CASSPPGGPSDTQYF. Here the CDR3 DNA reads TGTGCCAGCAGCCCCCCAGGGGGACCGTCGGATACGCAGTATTTT.

The rearrangement links TRBV28 to TRBJ1-2, with 9 nucleotides matching TRBD1. Per the germline V gene, CDR1 is MDHEN and CDR2 is SYDVKM. Germline trimming cut 6 bases from V and 4 bases from J; bases unmatched to any gene: 27. The CDR3 contains 21 residues. This CDR3 is CASSLGTQDPGQGVFGYGYTF. CDR3 nucleotide sequence: TGTGCCAGCAGCTTAGGGACTCAAGACCCGGGACAGGGCGTGTTTGGCTATGGCTACACCTTC.

The rearrangement joins TRBV7-2 to TRBJ1-1; no definite D call. CDR1 and CDR2 (germline): SGHTA, FQGNSA. The CDR3 has 15 residues. V lost 1 base and J lost 3, with 12 bases in between. The CDR3 nucleotides read TGTGCCAGCAGCTTAGAACAAAGCCGGTACACTGAAGCTTTCTTT. It is translated as CASSLEQSRYTEAFF.

The rearrangement uses TRBV4-1 and TRBJ1-5; TRBD1 aligns across 8 bases. CDR1 is MGHRA and CDR2 is YSYEKL in the germline V gene. The CDR3 length is 16 residues. After removal of 4 bases from V and 0 bases from J, the junction contained 5 bases not matched to a gene. The CDR3 protein is CASSPSGGSSNQPQHF. Written as DNA, the CDR3 is TGCGCCAGCAGCCCCTCAGGGGGCTCTAGCAATCAGCCCCAGCATTTT.

The chain links TRBV2 to TRBJ2-3; either TRBD1 or TRBD2 may fit D (5 bases each). Deletions cut 11 bases from V and 3 bases from J, with 15 bases between. Germline CDR1 SNHLY, CDR2 FYNNEI. The CDR3 contains 13 residues. The CDR3 nucleotides are TGTGCCCCCGTGGGGGTGCCAACAGATACGCAGTATTTT. This codes for CAPVGVPTDTQYF.

V usage is TRBV2 and J usage is TRBJ1-3; D remains ambiguous. This CDR3 region has 17 residues. From germline, CDR1 is SNHLY and CDR2 FYNNEI. V was shortened by 8 bases and J by 0 bases, with 20 bases between the two germline ends. CDR3 DNA: TGTGCCAGCCACACCTCAATACAGACCATCTCTGGAAACACCATATATTTT. As protein: CASHTSIQTISGNTIYF.

DNA for the CDR3: TGTGCCAGCAGCCCAAGGGGGGCTGGAAACACCATATATTTT. Translation gives CASSPRGAGNTIYF. This chain joins TRBV11-2 and TRBJ1-3; D possibly corresponds to TRBD1 (6 bases). Looked up from germline, CDR1 is SGHAT and CDR2 is FQNNGV. Trimming left V 5 bases short and J 2 bases short, with 10 bases between. This CDR3 region has 14 residues.

V and J are TRBV9 and TRBJ2-1; 7 bases are shared with TRBD2. Per the germline V gene, CDR1 is SGDLS and CDR2 is YYNGEE. Germline trimming cut 4 bases from V and 0 bases from J; bases unmatched to any gene: 7. The CDR3 extends over 16 amino acids. This CDR3 is CASSPSGGSSYNEQFF. DNA for the CDR3: TGTGCCAGCAGCCCATCGGGCGGGAGCTCCTACAATGAGCAGTTCTTC.

This clone was counted a single time. V usage is TRBV10-3 and J usage is TRBJ1-1; D remains ambiguous. The germline V gene encodes CDR1 ENHRY and CDR2 SYGVKD. CDR3 length: 17 residues. Trimming cost V 0 bases and J 0 bases, with 14 bases left between them. Here the CDR3 DNA reads TGTGCCATCAGTGAGTCGAGGGTAGCTTCCATGAACACTGAAGCTTTCTTT. As protein: CAISESRVASMNTEAFF.

This rearrangement joins TRBV2 to TRBJ2-2, with 7 bases that match TRBD2. Germline trimming cut 8 bases from V and 5 bases from J; bases unmatched to any gene: 23. Germline V gene lookup returns CDR1 SNHLY and CDR2 FYNNEI. The CDR3 runs to 19 residues. CDR3 coding DNA: TGTGCCAGCGGCGGATTCTCCACCCTCGTGGCCGGGGGGACCGGGGAGCTGTTTTTT. It codes for CASGGFSTLVAGGTGELFF.

This chain uses TRBV7-9 with TRBJ1-2; D is perhaps TRBD1 (5 bases). V lost 3 bases and J 0 bases, leaving 23 bases between the germline ends. The germline V gene has CDR1 SEHNR and CDR2 FQNEAQ (reference sequence). CDR3 length: 19 residues. CDR3 DNA sequence: TGTGCCAGCAGCTTCCCGGCCGACAGCCAAGAACTCTCTAACTATGGCTACACCTTC. This sequence encodes CASSFPADSQELSNYGYTF.

V is TRBV5-4 and J is TRBJ2-7; D gene uncertain. Trimming stripped 1 base from V and 0 bases from J, with 2 bases between. CDR1 and CDR2 from the germline V gene are SGHNT and YYREEE (reference sequence). The CDR3 runs to 12 residues. This CDR3 reads CASSLYSYEQYF. The CDR3 coding sequence is TGTGCCAGCAGCTTGTACTCCTACGAGCAGTACTTC.

The CDR3 DNA sequence: TGCAGCGTCCCCTTTGGGACTACGCAGTATTTT. It codes for CSVPFGTTQYF. The chain carries TRBV29-1 and TRBJ2-3, with D perhaps assigned TRBD1 or TRBD2 (5 bases each). CDR3 size: 11 residues. The germline V gene encodes CDR1 SQVTM and CDR2 ANQGSEA. V lost 6 bases and J lost 8, with 12 bases in between.

CDR3 DNA sequence: TGCGCCAGCAGCCAAATCCTCGCGGCTGTTTCGGAGCAGTACTTC. This translates into CASSQILAAVSEQYF. The chain is built from TRBV4-3 and TRBJ2-7; D not certain. Germline CDR1 reads LGHNA; CDR2 reads YSLEER. The CDR3 runs 15 residues. V lost 2 bases to trimming and J lost 7 bases, with 18 bases between them.